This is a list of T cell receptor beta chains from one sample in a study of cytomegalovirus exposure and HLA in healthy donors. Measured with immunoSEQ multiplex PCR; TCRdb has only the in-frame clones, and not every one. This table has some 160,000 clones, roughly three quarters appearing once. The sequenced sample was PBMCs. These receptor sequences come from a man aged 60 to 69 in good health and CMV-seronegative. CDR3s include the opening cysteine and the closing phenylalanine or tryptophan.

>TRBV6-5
CASNGAGSGSEQYF
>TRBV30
CAWSRFSDSGGYTF
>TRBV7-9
CASSVGTGGAYEQYF
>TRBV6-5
CASSYSADTEAFF
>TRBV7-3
CASSLLGGSGPTEQYF
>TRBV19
CASSTSRGIRAVNEQFF
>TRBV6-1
CASSLEWANTEAFF
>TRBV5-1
CASSLEAGNNEQFF
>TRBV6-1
CASRKDSQETQYF
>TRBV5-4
CASSPSSGSYEQYF
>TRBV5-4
CASSLPDAGWNSPLHF
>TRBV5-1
CASSQTGVGSPLHF
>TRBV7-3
CASSSTGPLAKNIQYF
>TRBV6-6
CASTINGLAAYNEQFF